This T cell receptor (beta chain) appears in the sequencing data of a study of blood T cell repertoires in COVID-19. Study-wide context: The cDNA or gDNA used as material had been derived from T cells, B-cell-depleted T cells, or PBMCs.

Enrolled through a virtual design, the participants were between roughly 18 and 95 years of age and came from about two dozen US areas. Assignments of participants to cohorts depended upon their own reported clinical history. Trimming stripped 5 bases from V and 4 bases from J, with 15 bases between. CDR1 is SGHDT, CDR2 YYEEEE, per germline. CDR3 length equals 14 residues. Sequencing used immunoSEQ multiplex PCR; TCRdb keeps in-frame clones, though not all of them. This table has 300,000 to 500,000 clones, roughly 88% appearing once. Sequenced input: PBMCs or T cells enriched from blood (not recorded which). This sequence was found in a woman aged 40 to 50 with acute COVID-19. The chain combines TRBV5-6 with TRBJ2-5, with a possible D match to TRBD2 (6 bases). The CDR3 spells CASSSGSPGETQYF. In nucleotides, the CDR3 is TGTGCCAGCAGTTCCGGGAGCCCCGGAGAGACCCAGTACTTC.